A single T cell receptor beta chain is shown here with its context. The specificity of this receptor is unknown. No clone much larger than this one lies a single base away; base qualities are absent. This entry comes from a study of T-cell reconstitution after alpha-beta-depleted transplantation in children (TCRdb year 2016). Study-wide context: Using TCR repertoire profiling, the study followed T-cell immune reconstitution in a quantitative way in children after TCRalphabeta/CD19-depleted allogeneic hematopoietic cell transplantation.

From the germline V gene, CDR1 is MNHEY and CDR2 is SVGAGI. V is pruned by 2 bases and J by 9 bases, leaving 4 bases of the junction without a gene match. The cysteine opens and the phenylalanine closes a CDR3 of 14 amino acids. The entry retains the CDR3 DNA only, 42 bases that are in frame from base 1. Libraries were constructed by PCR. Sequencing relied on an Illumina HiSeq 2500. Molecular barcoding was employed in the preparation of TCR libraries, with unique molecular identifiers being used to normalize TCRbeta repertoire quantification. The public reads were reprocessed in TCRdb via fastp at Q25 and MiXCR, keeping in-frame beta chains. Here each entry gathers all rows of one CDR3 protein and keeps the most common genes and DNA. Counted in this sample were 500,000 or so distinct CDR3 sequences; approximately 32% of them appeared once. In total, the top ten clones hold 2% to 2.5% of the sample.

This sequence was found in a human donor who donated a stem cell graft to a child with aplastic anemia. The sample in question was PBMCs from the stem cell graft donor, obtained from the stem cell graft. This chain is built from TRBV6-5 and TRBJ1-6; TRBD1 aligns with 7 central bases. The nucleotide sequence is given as TGTGCCAGCAGTTACGACAGGGTCGGTTCACCCCTCCACTTT. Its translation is CASSYDRVGSPLHF.